This T cell receptor beta chain was identified during a study of ipilimumab plus nivolumab after autologous stem cell transplantation. Notes on the study in general: TCR repertoire, Treg phenotype and gut microbiota reportedly support more study of this approach.

The CDR3 contains 14 residues. Germline V lookup: CDR1 SGDLS, CDR2 YYNGEE. The junction had 4 bases not matched to a gene; V was cut back by 0 bases and J by 8 bases. Ipilimumab, 1 mg/kg, started 14 to 28 days after autologous transplant. Sequencing used immunoSEQ multiplex PCR; TCRdb keeps in-frame clones, though not all of them. The sample shows 15,000 to 20,000 clones, 70% to 80% of them seen only once. With regard to this clone: Its antigen is undetermined.

This clonotype was sampled from a male donor with diffuse large B-cell lymphoma. This sequence joins TRBV9 and TRBJ1-2, with 10 nucleotides matching TRBD1. The specimen comprised PBMCs, sampled in a trial of ipilimumab plus nivolumab as post-transplant consolidation. CDR3 in DNA: TGTGCCAGCAGCGTAGATGGACAGGGGGGCGGCTACACCTTC. This gives the protein CASSVDGQGGGYTF.